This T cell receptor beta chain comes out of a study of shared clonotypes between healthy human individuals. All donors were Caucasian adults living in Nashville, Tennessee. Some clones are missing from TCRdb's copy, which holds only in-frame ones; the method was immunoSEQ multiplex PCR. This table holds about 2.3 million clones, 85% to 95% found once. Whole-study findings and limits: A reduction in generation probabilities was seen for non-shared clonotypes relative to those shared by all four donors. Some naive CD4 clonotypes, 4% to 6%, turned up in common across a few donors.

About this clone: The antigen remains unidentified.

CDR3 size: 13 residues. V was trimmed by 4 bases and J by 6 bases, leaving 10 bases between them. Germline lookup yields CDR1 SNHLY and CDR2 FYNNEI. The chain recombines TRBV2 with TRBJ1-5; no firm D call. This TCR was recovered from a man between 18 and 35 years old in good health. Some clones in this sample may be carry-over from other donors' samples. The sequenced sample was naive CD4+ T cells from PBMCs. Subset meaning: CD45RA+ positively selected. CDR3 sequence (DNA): TGTGCCAGCAGTGCTGACACGAGTCAGCCCCAGCATTTT. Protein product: CASSADTSQPQHF.